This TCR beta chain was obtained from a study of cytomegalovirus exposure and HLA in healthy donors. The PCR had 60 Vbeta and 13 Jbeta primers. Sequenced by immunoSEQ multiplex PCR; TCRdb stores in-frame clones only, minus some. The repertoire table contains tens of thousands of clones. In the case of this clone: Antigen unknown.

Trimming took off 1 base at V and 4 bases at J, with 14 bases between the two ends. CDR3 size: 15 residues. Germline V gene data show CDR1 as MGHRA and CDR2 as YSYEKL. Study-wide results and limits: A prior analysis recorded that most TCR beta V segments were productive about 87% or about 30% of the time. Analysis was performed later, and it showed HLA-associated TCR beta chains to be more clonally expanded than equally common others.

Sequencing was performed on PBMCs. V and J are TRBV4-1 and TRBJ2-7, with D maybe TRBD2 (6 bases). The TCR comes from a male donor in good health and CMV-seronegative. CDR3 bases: TGCGCCAGCAGCCAAGTCACGGGAGCCGCTTACGAGCAGTACTTC. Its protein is CASSQVTGAAYEQYF.